This TCR beta chain was obtained from a study of tumor-infiltrating lymphocytes in glioblastoma multiforme. Multiple V-beta primers and a C-beta primer amplified TCRB from RNA. A C-beta primer primed TCRB cDNA from approximately 0.5 ug RNA. No unique molecular identifiers were described for these TCRB libraries. From the multiplex PCR reads, TCRdb called clonotypes with MiXCR, one entry per CDR3 protein. This sample has tens of thousands of distinct CDR3 sequences; roughly two thirds occur once, and the top ten carry 33%. Study results and caveats: TCR plus mutation findings rest on a single glioblastoma patient.

As regards this clonotype: What it binds is not known.

CDR1 and CDR2 (germline): SGHAT, FQNNGV. The CDR3 covers 14 residues. Deletions cut 1 base from V and 5 bases from J, with 9 bases between. This sequence joins TRBV11-2 and TRBJ2-4; D perhaps matches TRBD1 (6 bases). This TCR derives from a male donor with glioblastoma. The sample was brain tumor tissue. The CDR3 nucleotides read TGTGCCAGCAGCTTAGTTGCAGGGGAAAACATTCAGTACTTC. Its translation: CASSLVAGENIQYF.